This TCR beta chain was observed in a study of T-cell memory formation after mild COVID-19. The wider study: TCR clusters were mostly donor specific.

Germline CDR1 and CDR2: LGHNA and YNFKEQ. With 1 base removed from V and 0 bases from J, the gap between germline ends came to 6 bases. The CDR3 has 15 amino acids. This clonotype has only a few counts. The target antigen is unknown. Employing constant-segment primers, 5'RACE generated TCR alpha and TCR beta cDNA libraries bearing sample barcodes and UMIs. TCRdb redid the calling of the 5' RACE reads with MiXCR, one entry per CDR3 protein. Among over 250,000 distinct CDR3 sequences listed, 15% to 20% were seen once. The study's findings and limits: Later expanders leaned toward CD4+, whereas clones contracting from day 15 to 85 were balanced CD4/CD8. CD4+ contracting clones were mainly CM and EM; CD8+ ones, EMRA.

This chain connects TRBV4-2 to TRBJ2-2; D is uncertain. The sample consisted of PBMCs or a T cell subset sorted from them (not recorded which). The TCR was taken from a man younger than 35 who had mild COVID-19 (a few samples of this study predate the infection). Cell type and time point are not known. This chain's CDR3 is CASSQGSSNTGELFF. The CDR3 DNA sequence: TGTGCCAGCAGCCAAGGGTCTTCGAACACCGGGGAGCTGTTTTTT.